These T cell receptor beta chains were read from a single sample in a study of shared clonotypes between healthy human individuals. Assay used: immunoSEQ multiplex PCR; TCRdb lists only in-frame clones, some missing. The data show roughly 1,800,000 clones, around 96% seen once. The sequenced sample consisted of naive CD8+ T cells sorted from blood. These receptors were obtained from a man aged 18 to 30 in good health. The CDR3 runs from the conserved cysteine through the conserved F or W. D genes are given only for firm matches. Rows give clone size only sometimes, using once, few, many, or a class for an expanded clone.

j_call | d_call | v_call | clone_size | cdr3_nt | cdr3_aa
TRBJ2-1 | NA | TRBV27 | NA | TGTGCCAGCAGTAAGAGCGGCAACTCCTACAATGAGCAGTTCTTC | CASSKSGNSYNEQFF
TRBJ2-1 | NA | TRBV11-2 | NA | TGTGCCAGCAGCTTAGAACCAGATTACAATGAGCAGTTCTTC | CASSLEPDYNEQFF
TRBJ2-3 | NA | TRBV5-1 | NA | TGCGCCAGCAGCTTGGAAGCGACCACAGATACGCAGTATTTT | CASSLEATTDTQYF
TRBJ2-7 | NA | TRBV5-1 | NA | TGCGCCAGCAGCTTGGCTAGTGACCTCTACGAGCAGTACTTC | CASSLASDLYEQYF
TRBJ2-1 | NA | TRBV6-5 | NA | TGTGCCAGCAGTTACTCGACGCCAGTGGAGCAGTTCTTC | CASSYSTPVEQFF
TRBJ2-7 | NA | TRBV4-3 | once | TGCGCCAGCAGCCAAGATACAGCAGGAGGGGAAAGCTCCTACGAGCAGTACTTC | CASSQDTAGGESSYEQYF
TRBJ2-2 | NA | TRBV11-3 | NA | TGTGCCAGCAGCTCCATCGGGGAGCTGTTTTTT | CASSSIGELFF
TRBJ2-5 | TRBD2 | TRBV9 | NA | TGTGCCAGCAGCTACCTAGCGGGGAGTGGCCGGGAGACCCAGTACTTC | CASSYLAGSGRETQYF
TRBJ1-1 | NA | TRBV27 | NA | TGTGCCAGCAGTTTTTATACTATTCATGGGGTGAACACTGAAGCTTTCTTT | CASSFYTIHGVNTEAFF
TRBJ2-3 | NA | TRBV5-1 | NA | TGCGCCAGCAGCTTGCATCCGGATACGCAGTATTTT | CASSLHPDTQYF
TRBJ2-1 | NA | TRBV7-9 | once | TGTGCCAGCAGCTTAACATTAAGCTCCTACAATGAGCAGTTCTTC | CASSLTLSSYNEQFF
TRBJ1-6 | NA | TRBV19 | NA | TGTGCCAGTAGTATAGCCACGGGAAGGGATTCACCCCTCCACTTT | CASSIATGRDSPLHF
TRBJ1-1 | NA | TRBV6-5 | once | TGTGCCAGCAGCCAGGGCGGGAACACTGAAGCTTTCTTT | CASSQGGNTEAFF
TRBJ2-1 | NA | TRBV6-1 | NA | TGTGCCAGCAGTCCTCCTCGGGGGGCTAACAATGAGCAGTTCTTC | CASSPPRGANNEQFF
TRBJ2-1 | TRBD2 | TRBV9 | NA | TGTGCCGGACAAGGGACTAGCGGGAGCATTTTGAATGAGCAGTTCTTC | CAGQGTSGSILNEQFF
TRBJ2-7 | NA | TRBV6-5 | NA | TGTGCCAGCAGTTACTCCGACGAGCAGTACTTC | CASSYSDEQYF
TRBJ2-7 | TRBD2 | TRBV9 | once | TGTGCCAGCAGCGTAGCAGTAGCGGGAGTATACGAGCAGTACTTC | CASSVAVAGVYEQYF
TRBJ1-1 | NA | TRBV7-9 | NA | TGTGCCAGCAGCTTAGTACCGGGAATGAATACTGAAGCTTTCTTT | CASSLVPGMNTEAFF
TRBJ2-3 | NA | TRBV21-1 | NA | TGTGCCAGCAGCCTAAAATGGGACTTCAGGGACACAGATACGCAGTATTTT | CASSLKWDFRDTDTQYF
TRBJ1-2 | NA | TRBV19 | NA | TGTGCCAGTAGCCCCGCTCCCAACTATGGCTACACCTTC | CASSPAPNYGYTF
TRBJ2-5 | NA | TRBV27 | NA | TGTGCCAGCAGTTTATCGATGGGGGCTGTTTGGGAGACCCAGTACTTC | CASSLSMGAVWETQYF
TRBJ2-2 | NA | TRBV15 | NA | TGTGCCACCAGCAGAGATGTAGGACTGAACACCGGGGAGCTGTTTTTT | CATSRDVGLNTGELFF
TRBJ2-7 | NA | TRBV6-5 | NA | TGTGCCAGCTGCTCTTCTTCTAGCTGGACTTACGAGCAGTACTTC | CASCSSSSWTYEQYF
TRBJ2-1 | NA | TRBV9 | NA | TGTGCCAGCAGCGCATCAGGGGACTCCTACAATGAGCAGTTCTTC | CASSASGDSYNEQFF
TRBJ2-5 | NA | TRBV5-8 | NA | TGTGCCAGCAGCTGGACAGTATACCAAGAGACCCAGTACTTC | CASSWTVYQETQYF
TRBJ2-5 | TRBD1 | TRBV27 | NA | TGTGCCAGCAGTTTGCTCGGACAGGAACAAGAGACCCAGTACTTC | CASSLLGQEQETQYF
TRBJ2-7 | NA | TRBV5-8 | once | TGTGCCAGCAGCTTTACAACTGCAAGCTCCTACGAGCAGTACTTC | CASSFTTASSYEQYF
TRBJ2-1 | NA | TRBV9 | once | TGTGCCAGCAGCGTAGTCGATAGCTCCTACAATGAGCAGTTCTTC | CASSVVDSSYNEQFF
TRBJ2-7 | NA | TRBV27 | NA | TGTGCCAGCAGTTTATATGCAGGGAGTACGGAGGAGCAGTACTTC | CASSLYAGSTEEQYF
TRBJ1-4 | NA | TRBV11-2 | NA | TGTGCCAGCAGCCCAACTAATGAAAAACTGTTTTTT | CASSPTNEKLFF
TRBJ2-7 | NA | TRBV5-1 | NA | TGCGCCAGCAGCCCCGGGGGGCCGGGAGCCTACGAGCAGTACTTC | CASSPGGPGAYEQYF
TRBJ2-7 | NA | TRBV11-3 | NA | TGTGCCAGCAGCTTAGGGGGACACCCCTCCTACGAGCAGTACTTC | CASSLGGHPSYEQYF
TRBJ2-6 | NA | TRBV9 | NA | TGTGCCAGCAGCGTAGCTGGGTCGATCGACGGGGCCAACGTCCTGACTTTC | CASSVAGSIDGANVLTF
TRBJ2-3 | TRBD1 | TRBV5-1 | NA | TGCGCCAGCAGCCCCTGGACAGGGCGGGATACGCAGTATTTT | CASSPWTGRDTQYF
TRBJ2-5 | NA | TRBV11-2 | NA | TGTGCCAGCAGCCCACTGGAACAGGGAAGGGAGACCCAGTACTTC | CASSPLEQGRETQYF
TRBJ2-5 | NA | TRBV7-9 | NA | TGTGCCAGCAGCCGTCGAACCCAGGGCTTCCAAGAGACCCAGTACTTC | CASSRRTQGFQETQYF
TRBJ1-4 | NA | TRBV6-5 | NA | TGTGCCAGCAGTTATCCGACAGTGAATAATGAAAAACTGTTTTTT | CASSYPTVNNEKLFF
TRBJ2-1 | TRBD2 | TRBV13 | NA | TGTGCCAGCAGCTTAGACAGCGGGGGGGCGTCCTACAATGAGCAGTTCTTC | CASSLDSGGASYNEQFF
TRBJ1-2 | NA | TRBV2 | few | TGTGCCAGCAGTGACCTCGGGGGCAATTATGGCTACACCTTC | CASSDLGGNYGYTF
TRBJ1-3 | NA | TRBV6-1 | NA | TGTGCCAGCAGTGTCCCCTCTGGAAACACCATATATTTT | CASSVPSGNTIYF
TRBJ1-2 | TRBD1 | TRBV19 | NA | TGTGCCAGTAGTCCTGGACAGGGGGCATATGGCTACACCTTC | CASSPGQGAYGYTF
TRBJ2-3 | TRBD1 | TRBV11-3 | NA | TGTGCCAGCAGCCCAAGAGGGACAGGGGAGGCCACAGATACGCAGTATTTT | CASSPRGTGEATDTQYF
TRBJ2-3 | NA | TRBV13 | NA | TGTGCCAGTGCGCCTAGAGGGCTGTTCGCAGATACGCAGTATTTT | CASAPRGLFADTQYF
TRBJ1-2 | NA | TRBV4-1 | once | TGCGCCAGCAGCCAATACTCCGGGGGCCCAAACTATGGCTACACCTTC | CASSQYSGGPNYGYTF
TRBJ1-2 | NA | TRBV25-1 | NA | TGTGCCAGCAGTGAAGCCGGACCACTTAACTATGGCTACACCTTC | CASSEAGPLNYGYTF
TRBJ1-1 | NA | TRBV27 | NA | TGTGCCAGCAGTTTAGCTGGCCAGAACACTGAAGCTTTCTTT | CASSLAGQNTEAFF
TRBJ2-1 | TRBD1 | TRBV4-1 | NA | TGCGCCAGCAGCCCACTTATGACAGGGGGCAAAGATGAGCAGTTCTTC | CASSPLMTGGKDEQFF